This T cell receptor beta chain is from a study of cytomegalovirus exposure and HLA in healthy donors. On this clone itself: Its antigen remains unidentified.

General study findings and limits: In an earlier analysis, about 87% or about 30%: the productive usage of most TCR beta V segments. When the data were analyzed later, several of the most significant clusters appeared to be linked to common viral pathogens.

The primer mix had 60 Vbeta and 13 Jbeta primers. Clones were read by immunoSEQ multiplex PCR, and TCRdb kept only the in-frame ones, dropping some. Among about 200,000 clones listed, about 12% were seen once. Sample: PBMCs. The clonotype originates from a man over 45 in good health and CMV-seropositive.

CDR3 loop: CASSLSGTGQAPQHF. The CDR3 region has the DNA TGTGCCTCATCCTTGTCCGGGACAGGTCAGGCGCCCCAGCATTTT. The chain couples TRBV9 to TRBJ1-5, with TRBD1 identical over 8 bases. Per germline, CDR1 SGDLS and CDR2 YYNGEE. V trimming: 10 bases; J trimming: 9 bases; junction bases outside the gene matches: 18. CDR3 size: 15 residues.